Shown below are 25 T cell receptor beta chains from a single sample sequenced in a study of T-cell memory formation after mild COVID-19. In TCRdb, the 5' RACE reads were re-called with MiXCR into one record per CDR3 protein. The sample includes some 5,700 distinct CDR3 sequences, roughly 20% of them seen just once. Sequencing was carried out using PBMCs or a T cell subset sorted from them (not recorded which). Receptors originate from an adult woman who had mild COVID-19 (a few samples of this study predate the infection). Cell type and time point are not known.

This clonotype has at least ten counts. J is TRBJ2-1 and V is TRBV3-1, with TRBD2 identical over 11 bases. The germline V gene encodes CDR1 LGHDT and CDR2 YNNKEL (reference sequence). The CDR3 is 14 residues long. V shed 4 bases and J 6 bases; nucleotides not matched to a gene: 2. The CDR3 region has the DNA TGTGCCAGCAGCCCGCTAGCGGGAGGCAATGAGCAGTTCTTC. It specifies CASSPLAGGNEQFF.

This clonotype came up many times. The rearrangement uses TRBV7-6 and TRBJ1-1; 9 bases agree with TRBD1. Germline-derived CDR1 and CDR2 are SGHVS and FNYEAQ. Trimming took 4 bases from V and 4 from J; bases not matched to a gene: 1. The CDR3 has 13 residues. CDR3 nucleotide sequence: TGTGCCAGCAGCTCACAGGGGGCCACTGAAGCTTTCTTT. This sequence encodes CASSSQGATEAFF. Supplemented by reference TRBV7-6 and TRBJ1-1, the full variable domain reads GAGVSQSPRYKVTKRGQDVALRCDPISGHVSLYWYRQALGQGPEFLTYFNYEAQQDKSGLPNDRFSAERPEGSISTLTIQRTEQRDSAMYRCASSSQGATEAFFGQGTRLTVV.

This clonotype was observed many times. The V gene is TRBV6-5, the J gene TRBJ1-1; 7 bases align to TRBD1. CDR1 MNHEY and CDR2 SVGAGI come from the germline V gene. The CDR3 loop spans 14 amino acids. The V segment lost 4 bases and the J segment 1 base; nucleotides outside the gene matches: 3. In DNA form, the CDR3 reads TGTGCCAGCAGTTCCCACAGGGGGAACACTGAAGCTTTCTTT. It specifies CASSSHRGNTEAFF.

The chain employs TRBV5-1 and TRBJ2-1; D gene ambiguous. CDR1 is SGHRS, CDR2 YFSETQ, per germline. The V and J ends lost 1 base and 9 bases respectively, with 14 bases between them. This CDR3 region has 14 residues. CDR3 DNA: TGCGCCAGCAGCTTGCGGGTCAGTTCTGGTGAGCAGTTCTTC. It yields the protein CASSLRVSSGEQFF.

V usage is TRBV4-1 and J usage is TRBJ2-3; TRBD1 matches at 9 bases. V shed 4 bases and J 5 bases; nucleotides not matched to a gene: 10. This CDR3 comprises 16 residues. Germline V lookup: CDR1 MGHRA, CDR2 YSYEKL. In nucleotides, the CDR3 is TGCGCCAGCAGCCCGGGACAGGGTGATTTGGTAGATACGCAGTATTTT. This translates into CASSPGQGDLVDTQYF.

The J gene is TRBJ2-5, the V gene TRBV6-5; possible D gene TRBD2, 6 bases. The CDR3 extends over 14 amino acids. The ends were cut back, 0 bases at V and 2 bases at J, with 7 bases in the middle. Per germline, CDR1 MNHEY and CDR2 SVGAGI. The CDR3 sequence: CASSYSGGQETQYF. The CDR3 region has the DNA TGTGCCAGCAGTTACTCGGGGGGACAAGAGACCCAGTACTTC.

This clonotype was recorded many times. The gene calls are TRBV7-8 and TRBJ2-2, with D unclear. The CDR3 spans 16 residues. Germline loops: CDR1 SGHVS, CDR2 FQNEAQ. V was clipped by 2 bases and J by 7 bases, with 17 bases between them. CDR3 in DNA: TGTGCCAGCAGCTTACTACCTACCTCTTCCGTCGGGGAGCTGTTTTTT. As protein: CASSLLPTSSVGELFF.

This clonotype has a count of ten or more. This chain links TRBV12-3 or TRBV12-4 with TRBJ1-1, with a weak D call TRBD1 (5 bases). V lost 5 bases and J 11 bases, leaving 18 bases between the germline ends. The CDR3 totals 13 residues. CDR3 nucleotides: TGTGCCAGCAGTCCACAGGTTGAATCTCGGGCTTTCTTT. Translation gives CASSPQVESRAFF.

This clonotype qualifies as medium-sized (0.01 to 0.1%). J is TRBJ2-7 and V is TRBV6-1; D uncertain. V was pared by 1 base and J by 3 bases, with 7 bases between. CDR3 length equals 13 residues. CDR1 and CDR2 from the germline V gene are MNHNS and SASEGT. DNA for the CDR3: TGTGCCAGCAGTGAAGGTTATGGCTACGAGCAGTACTTC. Its protein product is CASSEGYGYEQYF.

By share, this clonotype ranks as medium-sized. The V gene is TRBV5-1, the J gene TRBJ2-1, with 13 nucleotides matching TRBD2. CDR1 and CDR2 from the germline V gene are SGHRS and YFSETQ. The V and J ends lost 2 bases and 1 base, in that order; junction bases with no gene match: 3. The CDR3 covers 17 residues. CDR3 sequence reads: CASSFRLAGGSYNEQFF. CDR3 bases: TGCGCCAGCAGCTTTCGACTAGCGGGGGGATCCTACAATGAGCAGTTCTTC.

This clonotype appeared many times. The chain employs TRBV27 and TRBJ1-6; D remains unclear. Germline V gene data show CDR1 as MNHEY and CDR2 as SMNVEV (reference sequence). V shed 2 bases and J shed 10 bases, with 12 bases lying between them. The CDR3 runs to 14 residues. CDR3 nucleotide sequence: TGTGCCAGCAGTTTACATAGGGAAAGCTCACCCCTCCACTTT. This encodes CASSLHRESSPLHF.

This clonotype was counted ten times or more. The V call is TRBV24-1, the J call TRBJ1-5; possible D gene TRBD1, 5 bases. The CDR3 totals 13 residues. V was pared by 9 bases and J by 5 bases, with 13 bases between. Per germline, CDR1 KGHDR and CDR2 SFDVKD. CDR3 loop: CATSGANHQPQHF. The CDR3 nucleotides are TGTGCCACCTCCGGGGCCAACCATCAGCCCCAGCATTTT.

This clonotype occurred many times. The chain combines TRBV15 with TRBJ2-7; D gene uncertain. The V end was cut by 1 base, the J end by 6 bases, with 16 bases between. The CDR3 covers 15 residues. Germline-derived CDR1 and CDR2 are LNHNV and YYDKDF (reference sequence). CDR3 nucleotide sequence: TGTGCCACCAGCAGAGGGGTCATAGGAGATTTCGAGCAGTACTTC. Translated, it gives CATSRGVIGDFEQYF.

This clonotype was observed at least ten times. The rearrangement joins TRBV13 to TRBJ2-7, with D possibly called TRBD1 or TRBD2 (7 bases each). V was clipped by 5 bases and J by 3 bases, with 14 bases between them. The CDR3 loop spans 14 amino acids. The germline V gene has CDR1 PRHDT and CDR2 FYEKMQ (reference sequence). CDR3 coding DNA: TGTGCCAGCAGCGCCTCAGGGGGGGTCTACGAGCAGTACTTC. Translating it yields CASSASGGVYEQYF.

This clonotype has a count of ten or more. The gene calls are TRBV19 and TRBJ2-1, with 7 bases that match TRBD2. Germline V gives CDR1 LNHDA, CDR2 SQIVND (reference sequence). V lost 7 bases, J lost 8 bases, and 14 bases stayed unmatched. The CDR3 runs 15 residues. CDR3 in amino acids: CASIRWEGPRHEQFF. In DNA form, the CDR3 reads TGTGCCAGTATAAGGTGGGAGGGTCCTCGGCATGAGCAGTTCTTC.

This clonotype was seen ten or more times. The J gene is TRBJ1-1, the V gene TRBV12-3 or TRBV12-4; 7 nucleotides agree with TRBD1. Trimming took 6 bases from V and 0 from J; bases not matched to a gene: 13. The CDR3 is 17 amino acids. The CDR3, as DNA: TGTGCCAGCAGCTTGGACAGGTTGGGATTCATGAACACTGAAGCTTTCTTT. This sequence encodes CASSLDRLGFMNTEAFF.

This clonotype rates as medium-sized (0.01 to 0.1%). J is TRBJ2-1 and V is TRBV7-6, with a possible D match to TRBD2 (6 bases). Germline values: CDR1 SGHVS, CDR2 FNYEAQ. This CDR3 contains 13 residues. V lost 10 bases and J lost 8, with 18 bases in between. The CDR3 nucleotides are TGTGCCAACCGGGACTCCAATTTGGATGAGCAGTTCTTC. Residues: CANRDSNLDEQFF.

This clonotype is termed medium-sized. The CDR3 coding sequence is TGTGCCAGCAGCCGCGGCCCGGACTGGACTGATACGCAGTATTTT. Its translation: CASSRGPDWTDTQYF. The genes are TRBV7-9 and TRBJ2-3; tentative D call: TRBD2 (5 bases). The CDR3 is 15 amino acids. The germline V and J ends were trimmed by 5 bases and 6 bases, with 18 bases remaining between them. Germline V gives CDR1 SEHNR, CDR2 FQNEAQ (reference sequence).

Within the sample, this clonotype is medium-sized (0.01 to 0.1%). The chain combines TRBV5-5 with TRBJ2-7, with 8 bases fitting TRBD1. This CDR3 region has 16 residues. The germline V gene has CDR1 SGHKS and CDR2 YYEKEE (reference sequence). V lost 4 bases to trimming and J lost 5 bases; unmatched junction nucleotides: 14. Here the CDR3 reads CASSPVEGQVFNEQYF. The CDR3 DNA is TGTGCCAGCAGCCCGGTGGAGGGACAGGTCTTCAACGAGCAGTACTTC.

This clonotype is termed medium-sized. The V gene is TRBV7-8, the J gene TRBJ2-3; 11 positions match TRBD2. Germline CDR1 and CDR2: SGHVS and FQNEAQ. CDR3 length: 17 residues. V trimming: 4 bases; J trimming: 5 bases; junction bases outside the gene matches: 11. The CDR3 loop is CASSSFHLAGGLDTQYF. CDR3 nucleotides: TGTGCCAGCAGCTCCTTTCACTTAGCGGGAGGGCTAGATACGCAGTATTTT. The full variable domain, rest sourced from reference TRBV7-8 and TRBJ2-3, is GAGVSQSPRYKVAKRGQDVALRCDPISGHVSLFWYQQALGQGPEFLTYFQNEAQLDKSGLPSDRFFAERPEGSVSTLKIQRTQQEDSAVYLCASSSFHLAGGLDTQYFGPGTRLTVL.

Sample share makes this clonotype medium-sized (0.01 to 0.1%). The chain has TRBV18 and TRBJ2-7, with 7 positions matching TRBD1. J gave up 6 bases and V 5 bases, and 7 bases lay outside the gene matches. CDR3 length: 13 residues. The germline V gene encodes CDR1 KGHSH and CDR2 LQKENI. CDR3 sequence (DNA): TGTGCCAGCTCATCAACAGGGGTTAGCGAGCAGTACTTC. Translating it yields CASSSTGVSEQYF.

This clonotype has a count of ten or more. The chain couples TRBV20-1 to TRBJ2-3; D not resolved. Germline V gene lookup returns CDR1 DFQATT and CDR2 SNEGSKA (reference sequence). V shed 6 bases and J shed 2 bases, with 9 bases lying between them. The CDR3 runs 12 residues. The CDR3 here is CSATEDTDTQYF. CDR3 DNA sequence: TGCAGTGCCACAGAGGACACAGATACGCAGTATTTT.

This clonotype was seen repeatedly, ten times or more. CDR3 DNA sequence: TGCAGCGCGGGACCCAGGCTTTTCACAGATACGCAGTATTTT. This sequence encodes CSAGPRLFTDTQYF. The rearrangement links TRBV29-1 to TRBJ2-3, with D perhaps TRBD1 or TRBD2 (5 bases each). Per the germline V gene, CDR1 is SQVTM and CDR2 is ANQGSEA. The CDR3 spans 14 residues. V lost 7 bases and J 2 bases, leaving 16 bases between the germline ends.

The J gene is TRBJ2-4, the V gene TRBV4-2; D is perhaps TRBD2 (5 bases). Germline V gives CDR1 LGHNA, CDR2 YNFKEQ. The CDR3 loop spans 15 amino acids. V was clipped by 0 bases and J by 1 base, with 7 bases between them. The CDR3 is CASSQDEGAKNIQYF. Written as DNA, the CDR3 is TGTGCCAGCAGCCAAGATGAGGGTGCCAAAAACATTCAGTACTTC.

The sample holds many counts of this clonotype. The V gene is TRBV6-5, the J gene TRBJ2-2; D is ambiguous. The V gene's germline CDR1 is MNHEY and CDR2 SVGAGI. Trimming removed 2 bases from V and 5 bases from J, with 6 bases in between. The CDR3 has 13 amino acids. Here the CDR3 DNA reads TGTGCCAGCAGTTACCCGGCGACCGGGGAGCTGTTTTTT. Protein sequence: CASSYPATGELFF.